Included here is one TCR beta chain sequence, with context. The sample comes from a study of molecular identifiers for immune sequencing clone quantification. TCRdb re-called the PCR reads through MiXCR, storing one row per CDR3 protein. The table has about 32,000 distinct CDR3 sequences, approximately 20% seen once. Sequencing input: naive CD8+ T cells from blood, with Jurkat cell RNA spiked in. Stated subset: FACS-sorted CD8+CD4-CCR7+CD45RA+ naive T cells. This TCR derives from a human donor in good health. Some libraries in this study had Jurkat cell RNA spiked in.

The CDR3 bases are TGCAGCGTTGAAGACAGGGCAAACACCGGGGAGCTGTTTTTT. Its protein product is CSVEDRANTGELFF. The J gene is TRBJ2-2, the V gene TRBV29-1; the D gene is possibly TRBD1 (5 bases). Trimming shortened V by 0 bases and J by 2 bases, and 7 bases separated the two germline ends. From germline, CDR1 is SQVTM and CDR2 ANQGSEA. The CDR3 length is 14 residues.